The TCR beta chain described here comes from a study of T-cell reconstitution after alpha-beta-depleted transplantation in children. As it was prepared, the TCRbeta library received unique molecular identifiers. TCRdb reprocessed the PCR reads via MiXCR and lists one record per CDR3 protein. The sample lists about 640,000 distinct CDR3 sequences, 16% occurring once. This clonotype was counted only a few times. The CDR3 has 13 amino acids. Germline CDR1 reads SQVTM; CDR2 reads ANQGSEA. The ends lost 5 bases at V and 7 bases at J; junction bases unmatched: 6. The sample here was PBMCs from the stem cell graft donor, taken from the stem cell graft. The sequence was obtained from a human donor who donated a stem cell graft to a child with acute myeloid leukemia. This chain links TRBV29-1 with TRBJ2-3, with 10 nucleotides matching TRBD2. CDR3 amino acids: CSVSGGAGNTQYF. CDR3 bases: TGCAGCGTTAGCGGGGGGGCTGGGAATACGCAGTATTTT.